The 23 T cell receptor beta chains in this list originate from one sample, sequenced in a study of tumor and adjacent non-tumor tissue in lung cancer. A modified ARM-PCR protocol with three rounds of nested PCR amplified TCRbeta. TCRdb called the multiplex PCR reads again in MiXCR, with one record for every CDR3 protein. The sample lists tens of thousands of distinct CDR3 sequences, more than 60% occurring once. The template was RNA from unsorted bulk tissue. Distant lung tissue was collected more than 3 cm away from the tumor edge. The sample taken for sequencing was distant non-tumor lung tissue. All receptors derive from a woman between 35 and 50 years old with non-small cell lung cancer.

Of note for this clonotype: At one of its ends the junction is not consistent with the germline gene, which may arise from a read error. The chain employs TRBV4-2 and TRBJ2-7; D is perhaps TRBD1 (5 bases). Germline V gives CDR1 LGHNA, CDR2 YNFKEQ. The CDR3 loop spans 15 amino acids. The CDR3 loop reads CASSQVYGQGYEQYF. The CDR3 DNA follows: TGTGCCAGTAGCCAAGTCTATGGTCAGGGCTACGAGCAGTACTTC.

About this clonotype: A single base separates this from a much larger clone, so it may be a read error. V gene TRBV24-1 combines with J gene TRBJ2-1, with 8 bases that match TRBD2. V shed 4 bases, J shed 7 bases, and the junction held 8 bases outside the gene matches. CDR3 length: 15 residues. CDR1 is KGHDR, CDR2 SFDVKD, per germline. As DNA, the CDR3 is TGTGCCACCAGTGAGGTCGGGGGGGTCAAGAATGAGCAGTTCTTC. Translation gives CATSEVGGVKNEQFF.

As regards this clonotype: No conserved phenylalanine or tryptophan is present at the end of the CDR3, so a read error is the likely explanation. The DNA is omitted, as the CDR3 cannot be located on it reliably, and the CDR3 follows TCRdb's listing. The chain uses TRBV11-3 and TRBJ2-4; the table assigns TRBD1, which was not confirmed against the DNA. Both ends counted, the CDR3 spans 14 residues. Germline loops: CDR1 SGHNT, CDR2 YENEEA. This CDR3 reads CASSWGQGQNIQYL.

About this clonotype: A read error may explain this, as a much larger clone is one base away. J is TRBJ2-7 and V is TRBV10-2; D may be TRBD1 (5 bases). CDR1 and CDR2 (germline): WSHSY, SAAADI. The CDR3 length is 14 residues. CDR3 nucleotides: TGCACCAGCAGTGAGTTCGGACAAAACTACGAGCAGTACTTC. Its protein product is CTSSEFGQNYEQYF.

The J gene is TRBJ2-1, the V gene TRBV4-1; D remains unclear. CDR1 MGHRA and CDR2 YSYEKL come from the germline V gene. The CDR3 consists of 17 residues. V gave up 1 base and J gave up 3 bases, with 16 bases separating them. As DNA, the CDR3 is TGCGCCAGCAGCCAAGCCCTAAGGTTTGATGTCTACAATGAGCAGTTCTTC. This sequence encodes CASSQALRFDVYNEQFF.

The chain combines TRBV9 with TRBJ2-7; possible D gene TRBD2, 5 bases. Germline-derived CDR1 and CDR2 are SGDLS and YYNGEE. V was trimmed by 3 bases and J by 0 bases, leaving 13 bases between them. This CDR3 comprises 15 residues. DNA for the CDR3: TGTGCCAGCAGCGCCAGCCGGGAACTCTCCTACGAGCAGTACTTC. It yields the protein CASSASRELSYEQYF. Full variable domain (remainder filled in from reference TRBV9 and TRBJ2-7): DSGVTQTPKHLITATGQRVTLRCSPRSGDLSVYWYQQSLDQGLQFLIQYYNGEERAKGNILERFSAQQFPDLHSELNLSSLELGDSALYFCASSASRELSYEQYFGPGTRLTVT.

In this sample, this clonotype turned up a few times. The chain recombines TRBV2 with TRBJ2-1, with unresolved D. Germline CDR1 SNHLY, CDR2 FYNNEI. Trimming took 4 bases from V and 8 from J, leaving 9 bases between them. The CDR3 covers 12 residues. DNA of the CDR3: TGTGCCAGCAGTGCGACCGGCGATGAGCAGTTCTTC. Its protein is CASSATGDEQFF.

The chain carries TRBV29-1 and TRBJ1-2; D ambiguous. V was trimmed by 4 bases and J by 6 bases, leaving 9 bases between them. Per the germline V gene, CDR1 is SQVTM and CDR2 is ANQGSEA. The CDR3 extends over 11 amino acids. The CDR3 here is CSVVYGNGYTF. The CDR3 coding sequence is TGCAGCGTTGTATATGGGAATGGCTACACCTTC.

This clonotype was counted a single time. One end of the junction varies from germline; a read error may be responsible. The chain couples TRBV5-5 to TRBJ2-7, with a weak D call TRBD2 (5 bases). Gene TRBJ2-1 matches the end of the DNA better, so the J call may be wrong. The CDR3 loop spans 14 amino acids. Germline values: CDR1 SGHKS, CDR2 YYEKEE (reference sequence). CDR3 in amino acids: CASNTGIGSYEQFF. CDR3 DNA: TGTGCAAGCAACACCGGGATAGGCTCCTACGAGCAGTTCTTC.

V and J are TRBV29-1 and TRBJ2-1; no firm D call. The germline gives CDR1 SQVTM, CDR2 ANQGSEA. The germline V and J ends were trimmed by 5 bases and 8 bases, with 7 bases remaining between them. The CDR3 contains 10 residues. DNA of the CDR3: TGCAGCGTTACCGACTATGAGCAGTTCTTC. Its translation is CSVTDYEQFF.

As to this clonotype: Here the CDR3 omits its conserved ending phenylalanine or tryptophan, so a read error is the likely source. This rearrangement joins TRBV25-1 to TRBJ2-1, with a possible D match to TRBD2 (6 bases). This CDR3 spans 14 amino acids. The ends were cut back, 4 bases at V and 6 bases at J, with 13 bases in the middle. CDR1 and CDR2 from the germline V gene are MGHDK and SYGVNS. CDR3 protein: CASSGTRDFNEQFL. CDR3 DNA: TGTGCCAGCAGTGGTACCCGGGACTTCAATGAGCAGTTCCTC.

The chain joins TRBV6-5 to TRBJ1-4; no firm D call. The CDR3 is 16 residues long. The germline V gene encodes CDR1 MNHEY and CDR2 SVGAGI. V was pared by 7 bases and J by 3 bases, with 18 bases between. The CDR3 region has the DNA TGTGCCAGCACTACCCACTCCGGGCAGGCTAATGAAAAACTGTTTTTT. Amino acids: CASTTHSGQANEKLFF.

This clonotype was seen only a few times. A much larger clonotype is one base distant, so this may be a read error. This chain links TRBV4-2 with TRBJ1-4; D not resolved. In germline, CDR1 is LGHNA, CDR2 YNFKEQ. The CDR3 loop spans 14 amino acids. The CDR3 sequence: CASSQEDGNEKLSF. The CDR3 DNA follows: TGTGCCAGCAGCCAAGAGGACGGTAATGAAAAACTGTCTTTT.

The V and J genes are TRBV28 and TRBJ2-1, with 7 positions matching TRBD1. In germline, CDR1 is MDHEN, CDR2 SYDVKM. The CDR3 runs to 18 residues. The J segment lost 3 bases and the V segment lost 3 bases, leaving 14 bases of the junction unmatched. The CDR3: CASSLFSYRGRFYNEQFF. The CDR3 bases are TGTGCCAGCAGTTTGTTCTCGTACAGGGGACGATTCTACAATGAGCAGTTCTTC.

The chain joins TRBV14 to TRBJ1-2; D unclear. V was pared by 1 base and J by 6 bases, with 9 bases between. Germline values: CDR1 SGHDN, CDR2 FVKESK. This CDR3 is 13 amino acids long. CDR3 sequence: CASSQGPNNGYTF. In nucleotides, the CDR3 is TGTGCCAGCAGCCAAGGACCGAACAATGGCTACACCTTC. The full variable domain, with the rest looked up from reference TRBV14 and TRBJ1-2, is EAGVTQFPSHSVIEKGQTVTLRCDPISGHDNLYWYRRVMGKEIKFLLHFVKESKQDESGMPNNRFLAERTGGTYSTLKVQPAELEDSGVYFCASSQGPNNGYTFGSGTRLTVV.

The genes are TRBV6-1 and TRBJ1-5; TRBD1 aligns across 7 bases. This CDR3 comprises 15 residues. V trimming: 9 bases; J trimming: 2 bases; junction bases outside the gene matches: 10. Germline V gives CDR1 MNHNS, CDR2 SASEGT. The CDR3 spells CASRSGGTCNQPQHF. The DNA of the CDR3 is TGTGCCAGTAGGTCAGGGGGAACGTGCAATCAGCCCCAGCATTTT.

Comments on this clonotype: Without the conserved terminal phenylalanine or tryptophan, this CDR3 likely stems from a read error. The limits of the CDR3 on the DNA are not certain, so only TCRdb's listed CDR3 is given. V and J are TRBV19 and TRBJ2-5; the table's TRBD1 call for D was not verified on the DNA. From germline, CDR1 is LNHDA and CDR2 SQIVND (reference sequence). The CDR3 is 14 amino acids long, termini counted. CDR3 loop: CASSASPGGETRYL.

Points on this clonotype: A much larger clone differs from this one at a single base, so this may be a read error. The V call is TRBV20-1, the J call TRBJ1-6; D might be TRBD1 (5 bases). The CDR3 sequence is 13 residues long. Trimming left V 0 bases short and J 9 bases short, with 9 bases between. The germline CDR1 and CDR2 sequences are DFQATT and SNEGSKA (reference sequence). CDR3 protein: CSARDLQASPLHF. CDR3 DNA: TGCAGTGCTAGAGATCTACAGGCTTCACCCCTCCACTTT.

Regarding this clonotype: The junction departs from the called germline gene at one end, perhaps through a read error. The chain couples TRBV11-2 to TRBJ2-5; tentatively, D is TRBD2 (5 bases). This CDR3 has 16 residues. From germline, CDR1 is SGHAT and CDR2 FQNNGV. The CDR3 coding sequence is TGTCCCAGCAGCCCTCTGAGGGCAGCCGCACAAGTGACCCAGTACTTC. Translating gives CPSSPLRAAAQVTQYF.

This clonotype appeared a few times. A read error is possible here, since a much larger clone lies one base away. CDR3 nucleotide sequence: TGCATTGCTAGAGATCCGGCCCAGGGTTTAGAGGCTTTCTTT. Its protein is CIARDPAQGLEAFF. The gene calls are TRBV20-1 and TRBJ1-1; D may be TRBD1 (5 bases). The CDR3 has 14 amino acids. Germline lookup yields CDR1 DFQATT and CDR2 SNEGSKA (reference sequence).

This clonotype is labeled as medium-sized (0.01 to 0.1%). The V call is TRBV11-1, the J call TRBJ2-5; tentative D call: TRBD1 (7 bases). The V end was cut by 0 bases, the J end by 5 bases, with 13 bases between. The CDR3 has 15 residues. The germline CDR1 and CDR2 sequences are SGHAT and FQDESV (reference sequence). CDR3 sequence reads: CASSLAGSGGETQYF. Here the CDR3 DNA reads TGTGCCAGCAGCTTAGCGGGGTCAGGGGGGGAGACCCAGTACTTC.

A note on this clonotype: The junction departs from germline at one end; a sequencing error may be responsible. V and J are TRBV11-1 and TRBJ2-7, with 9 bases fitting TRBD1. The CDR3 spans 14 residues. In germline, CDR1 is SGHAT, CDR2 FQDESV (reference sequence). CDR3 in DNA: TGTGCCAGCAGCCTTACAGGGGGCAGCTACAAGCAGTACTTC. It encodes CASSLTGGSYKQYF.

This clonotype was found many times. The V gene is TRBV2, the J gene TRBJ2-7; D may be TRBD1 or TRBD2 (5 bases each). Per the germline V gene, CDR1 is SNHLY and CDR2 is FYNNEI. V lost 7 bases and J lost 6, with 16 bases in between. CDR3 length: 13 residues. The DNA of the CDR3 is TGTGCCAGCAAGGGACCACGTCCAGGCGAGCAGTACTTC. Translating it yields CASKGPRPGEQYF.